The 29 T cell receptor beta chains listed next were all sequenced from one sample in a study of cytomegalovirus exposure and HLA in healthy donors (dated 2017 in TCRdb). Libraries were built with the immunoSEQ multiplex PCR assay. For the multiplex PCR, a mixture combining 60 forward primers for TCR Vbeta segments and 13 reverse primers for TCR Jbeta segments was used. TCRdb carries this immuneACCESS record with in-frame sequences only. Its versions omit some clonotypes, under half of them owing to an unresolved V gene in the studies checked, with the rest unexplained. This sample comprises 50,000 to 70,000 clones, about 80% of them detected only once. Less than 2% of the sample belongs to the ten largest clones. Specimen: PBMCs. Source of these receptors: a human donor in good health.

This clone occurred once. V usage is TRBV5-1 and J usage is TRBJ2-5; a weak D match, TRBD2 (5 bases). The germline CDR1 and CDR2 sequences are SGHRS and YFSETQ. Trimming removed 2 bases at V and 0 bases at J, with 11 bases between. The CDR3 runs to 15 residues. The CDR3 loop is CASSFGGLYQETQYF. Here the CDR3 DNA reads TGCGCCAGCAGCTTTGGAGGCCTGTACCAAGAGACCCAGTACTTC. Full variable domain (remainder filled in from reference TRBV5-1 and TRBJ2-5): KAGVTQTPRYLIKTRGQQVTLSCSPISGHRSVSWYQQTPGQGLQFLFEYFSETQRNKGNFPGRFSGRQFSNSRSEMNVSTLELGDSALYLCASSFGGLYQETQYFGPGTRLLVL.

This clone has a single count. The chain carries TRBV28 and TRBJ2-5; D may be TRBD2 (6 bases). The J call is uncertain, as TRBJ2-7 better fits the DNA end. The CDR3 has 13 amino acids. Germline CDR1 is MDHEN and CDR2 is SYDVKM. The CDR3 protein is CASSLRGSYEQYF. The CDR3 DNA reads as TGTGCCAGCAGTTTACGGGGGTCCTACGAGCAGTACTTC.

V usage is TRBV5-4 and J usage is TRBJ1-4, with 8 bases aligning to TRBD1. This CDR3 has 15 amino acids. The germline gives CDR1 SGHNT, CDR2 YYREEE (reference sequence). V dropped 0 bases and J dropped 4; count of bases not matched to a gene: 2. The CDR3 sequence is CASSLGGQGNEKLFF. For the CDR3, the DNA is TGTGCCAGCAGCTTGGGCGGACAGGGTAATGAAAAACTGTTTTTT.

CDR3 DNA: TGTGCCTTGAAGGGGCCCAGTACTAACTATGGCTACACCTTC. Amino acids: CALKGPSTNYGYTF. J is TRBJ1-2 and V is TRBV6-1; tentative D call: TRBD1 (5 bases). The CDR3 length is 14 residues. Trimming took 11 bases from V and 0 from J, leaving 16 bases between them. CDR1 is MNHNS, CDR2 SASEGT, per germline.

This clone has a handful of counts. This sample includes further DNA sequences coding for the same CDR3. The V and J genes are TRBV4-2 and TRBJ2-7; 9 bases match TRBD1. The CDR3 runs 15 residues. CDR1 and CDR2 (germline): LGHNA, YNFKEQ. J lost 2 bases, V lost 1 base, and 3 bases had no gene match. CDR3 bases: TGTGCCAGCAGCCAAGTTGGGACAGGGCCCTACGAGCAGTACTTC. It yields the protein CASSQVGTGPYEQYF.

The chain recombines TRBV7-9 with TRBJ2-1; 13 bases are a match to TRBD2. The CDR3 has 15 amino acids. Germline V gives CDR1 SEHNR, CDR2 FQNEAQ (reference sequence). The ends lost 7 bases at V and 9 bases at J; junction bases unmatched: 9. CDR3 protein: CASTRTSGSLSEQFF. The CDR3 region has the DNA TGTGCCAGCACCAGGACTAGCGGGAGCTTAAGTGAGCAGTTCTTC. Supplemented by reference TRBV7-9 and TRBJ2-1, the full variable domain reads DTGVSQNPRHKITKRGQNVTFRCDPISEHNRLYWYRQTLGQGPEFLTYFQNEAQLEKSRLLSDRFSAERPKGSFSTLEIQRTEQGDSAMYLCASTRTSGSLSEQFFGPGTRLTVL.

Here the CDR3 reads CAISETAGQGRWPQHF. The CDR3, as DNA: TGTGCCATCAGTGAGACGGCTGGACAGGGGCGATGGCCCCAGCATTTT. The chain uses TRBV10-3 and TRBJ1-5, with 9 bases matching TRBD1. Trimming cost V 2 bases and J 9 bases; bases outside gene matches: 11. This CDR3 is built from 16 residues. Germline V CDR1 and CDR2: ENHRY, SYGVKD.

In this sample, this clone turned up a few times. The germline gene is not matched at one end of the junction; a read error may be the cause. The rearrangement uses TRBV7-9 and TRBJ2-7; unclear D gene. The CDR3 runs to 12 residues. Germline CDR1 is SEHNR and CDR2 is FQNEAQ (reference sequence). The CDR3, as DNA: TGTTCCAGCAGCTTTAATTCCCACGAGCAGTACTTC. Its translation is CSSSFNSHEQYF.

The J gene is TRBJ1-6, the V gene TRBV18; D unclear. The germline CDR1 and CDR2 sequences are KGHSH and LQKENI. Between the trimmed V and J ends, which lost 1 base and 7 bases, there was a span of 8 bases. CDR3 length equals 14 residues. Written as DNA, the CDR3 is TGTGCCAGCTCACCACGGCTCACCAATTCACCCCTCCACTTT. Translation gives CASSPRLTNSPLHF. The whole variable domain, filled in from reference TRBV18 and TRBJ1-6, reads NAGVMQNPRHLVRRRGQEARLRCSPMKGHSHVYWYRQLPEEGLKFMVYLQKENIIDESGMPKERFSAEFPKEGPSILRIQQVVRGDSAAYFCASSPRLTNSPLHFGNGTRLTVT.

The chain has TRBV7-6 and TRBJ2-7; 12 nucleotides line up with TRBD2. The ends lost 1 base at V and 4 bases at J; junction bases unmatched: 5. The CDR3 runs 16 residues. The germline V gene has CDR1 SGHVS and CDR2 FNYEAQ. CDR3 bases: TGTGCCAGCAGCTTAGGATCGACTAGCGGGGGTTACGAGCAGTACTTC. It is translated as CASSLGSTSGGYEQYF. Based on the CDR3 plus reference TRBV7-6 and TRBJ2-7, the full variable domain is GAGVSQSPRYKVTKRGQDVALRCDPISGHVSLYWYRQALGQGPEFLTYFNYEAQQDKSGLPNDRFSAERPEGSISTLTIQRTEQRDSAMYRCASSLGSTSGGYEQYFGPGTRLTVT.

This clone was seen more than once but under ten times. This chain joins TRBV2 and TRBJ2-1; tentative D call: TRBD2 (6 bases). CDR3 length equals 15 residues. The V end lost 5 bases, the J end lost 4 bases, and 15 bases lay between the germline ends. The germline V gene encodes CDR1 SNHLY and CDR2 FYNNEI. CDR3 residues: CASSPRGDPYNEQFF. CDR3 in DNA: TGTGCCAGCAGTCCGCGGGGAGATCCGTACAATGAGCAGTTCTTC.

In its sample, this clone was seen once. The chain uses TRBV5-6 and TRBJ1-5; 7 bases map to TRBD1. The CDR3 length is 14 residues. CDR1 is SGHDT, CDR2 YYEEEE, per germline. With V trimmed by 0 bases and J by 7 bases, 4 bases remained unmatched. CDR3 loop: CASSLAQGWQPQHF. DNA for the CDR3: TGTGCCAGCAGCTTGGCACAGGGGTGGCAGCCCCAGCATTTT.

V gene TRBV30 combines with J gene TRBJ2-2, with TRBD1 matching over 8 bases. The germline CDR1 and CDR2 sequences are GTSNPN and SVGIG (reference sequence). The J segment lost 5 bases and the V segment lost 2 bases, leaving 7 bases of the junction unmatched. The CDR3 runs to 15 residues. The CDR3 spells CAWSRTGGWTGELFF. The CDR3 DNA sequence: TGTGCCTGGAGTAGAACAGGGGGTTGGACCGGGGAGCTGTTTTTT.

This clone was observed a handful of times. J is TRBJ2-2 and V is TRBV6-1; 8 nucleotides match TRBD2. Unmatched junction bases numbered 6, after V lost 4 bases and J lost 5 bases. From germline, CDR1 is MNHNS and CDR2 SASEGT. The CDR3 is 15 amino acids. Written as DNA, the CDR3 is TGTGCCAGCAGTGGGGGACTAGTTGGAACCGGGGAGCTGTTTTTT. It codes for CASSGGLVGTGELFF.

The CDR3 region is CTSSQVKAGVNNEQFF. The CDR3, as DNA: TGCACCAGCAGCCAAGTAAAAGCGGGAGTCAACAATGAGCAGTTCTTC. The chain joins TRBV1 to TRBJ2-1; the D call of TRBD2 is as the table states it, not checked on the DNA. TRBV1 is described as a pseudogene. This CDR3 is 16 amino acids long.

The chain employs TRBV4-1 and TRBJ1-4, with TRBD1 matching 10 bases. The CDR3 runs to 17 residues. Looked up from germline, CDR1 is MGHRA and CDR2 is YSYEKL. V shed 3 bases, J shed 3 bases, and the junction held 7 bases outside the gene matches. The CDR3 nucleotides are TGCGCCAGCAGCCACCGGGACAGGGGCCGCGCTAATGAAAAACTGTTTTTT. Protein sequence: CASSHRDRGRANEKLFF.

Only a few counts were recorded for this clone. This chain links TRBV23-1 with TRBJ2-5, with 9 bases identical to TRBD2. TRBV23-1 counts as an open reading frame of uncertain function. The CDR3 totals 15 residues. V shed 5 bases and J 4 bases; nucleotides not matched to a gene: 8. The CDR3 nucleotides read TGCGCCAGCAGTTACCTAGCGGGGATGGGAGAGACCCAGTACTTC. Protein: CASSYLAGMGETQYF.

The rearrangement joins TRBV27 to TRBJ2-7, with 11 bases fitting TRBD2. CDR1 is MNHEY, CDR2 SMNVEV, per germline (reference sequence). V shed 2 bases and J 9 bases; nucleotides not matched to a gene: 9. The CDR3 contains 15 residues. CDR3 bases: TGTGCCAGCAGTTTAGATATTAGCGGGAGGGTGGGGCAGTACTTC. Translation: CASSLDISGRVGQYF.

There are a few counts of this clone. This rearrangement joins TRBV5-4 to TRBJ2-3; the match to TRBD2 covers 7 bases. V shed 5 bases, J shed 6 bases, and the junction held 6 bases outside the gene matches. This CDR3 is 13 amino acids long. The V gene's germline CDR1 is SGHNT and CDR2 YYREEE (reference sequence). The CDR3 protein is CASSYTSADTQYF. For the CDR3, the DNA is TGTGCCAGCAGTTATACTAGCGCCGATACGCAGTATTTT.

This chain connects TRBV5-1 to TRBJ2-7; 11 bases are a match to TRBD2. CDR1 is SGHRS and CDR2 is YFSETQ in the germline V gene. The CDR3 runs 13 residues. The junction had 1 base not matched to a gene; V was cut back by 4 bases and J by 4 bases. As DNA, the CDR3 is TGCGCCAGCAGCCGGACTAGCGGGTACGAGCAGTACTTC. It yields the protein CASSRTSGYEQYF. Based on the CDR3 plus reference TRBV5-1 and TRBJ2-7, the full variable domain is KAGVTQTPRYLIKTRGQQVTLSCSPISGHRSVSWYQQTPGQGLQFLFEYFSETQRNKGNFPGRFSGRQFSNSRSEMNVSTLELGDSALYLCASSRTSGYEQYFGPGTRLTVT.

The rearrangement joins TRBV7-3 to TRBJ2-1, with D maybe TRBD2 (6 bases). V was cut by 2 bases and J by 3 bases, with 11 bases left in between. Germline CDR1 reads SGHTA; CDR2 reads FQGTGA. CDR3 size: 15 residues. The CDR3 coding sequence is TGTGCCAGCAGCTTAGTTGGAGGGAACTACAATGAGCAGTTCTTC. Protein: CASSLVGGNYNEQFF.

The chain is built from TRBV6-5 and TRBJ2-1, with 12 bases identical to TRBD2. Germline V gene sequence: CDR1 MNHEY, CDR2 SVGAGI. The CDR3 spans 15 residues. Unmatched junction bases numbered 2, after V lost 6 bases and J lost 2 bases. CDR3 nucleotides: TGTGCCAGCAGCTGGACTAGCGGGACCTACAATGAGCAGTTCTTC. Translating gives CASSWTSGTYNEQFF.

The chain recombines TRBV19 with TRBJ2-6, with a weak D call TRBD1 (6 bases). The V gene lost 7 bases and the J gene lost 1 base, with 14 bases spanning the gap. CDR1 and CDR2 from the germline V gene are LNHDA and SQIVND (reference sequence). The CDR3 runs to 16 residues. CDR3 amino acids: CASTLNRGSGANVLTF. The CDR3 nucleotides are TGTGCCAGTACCCTAAATAGGGGGTCTGGGGCCAACGTCCTGACTTTC. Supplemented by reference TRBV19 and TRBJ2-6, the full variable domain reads DGGITQSPKYLFRKEGQNVTLSCEQNLNHDAMYWYRQDPGQGLRLIYYSQIVNDFQKGDIAEGYSVSREKKESFPLTVTSAQKNPTAFYLCASTLNRGSGANVLTFGAGSRLTVL.

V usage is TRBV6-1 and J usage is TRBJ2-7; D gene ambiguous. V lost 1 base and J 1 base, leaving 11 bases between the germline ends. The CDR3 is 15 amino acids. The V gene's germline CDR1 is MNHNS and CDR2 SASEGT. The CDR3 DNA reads TGTGCCAGCAGTGAAGGCGCCGTGGTTTCCTACGAGCAGTACTTC. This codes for CASSEGAVVSYEQYF.

The CDR3, as DNA: TGTGCCAGCAGCCTCTACAGGGTCGGGGCCACAGATACGCAGTATTTT. The encoded protein is CASSLYRVGATDTQYF. This chain links TRBV7-9 with TRBJ2-3; D may be TRBD1 (6 bases). The germline CDR1 and CDR2 sequences are SEHNR and FQNEAQ (reference sequence). CDR3 length: 16 amino acids. The V end lost 5 bases, the J end lost 2 bases, and 17 bases lay between the germline ends. Filled out from reference TRBV7-9 and TRBJ2-3, the complete variable domain reads DTGVSQNPRHKITKRGQNVTFRCDPISEHNRLYWYRQTLGQGPEFLTYFQNEAQLEKSRLLSDRFSAERPKGSFSTLEIQRTEQGDSAMYLCASSLYRVGATDTQYFGPGTRLTVL.

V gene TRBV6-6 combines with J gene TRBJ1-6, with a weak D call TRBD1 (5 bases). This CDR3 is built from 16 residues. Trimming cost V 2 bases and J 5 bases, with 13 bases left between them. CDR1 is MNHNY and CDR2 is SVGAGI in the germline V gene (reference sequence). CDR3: CASSYGTSMDNSPLHF. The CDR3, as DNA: TGTGCCAGCAGTTACGGGACTTCGATGGATAATTCACCCCTCCACTTT.

In DNA form, the CDR3 reads TGTGCCAGCAGCTTAGGGGCGGGGGAGTATTACAATGAGCAGTTCTTC. It translates to CASSLGAGEYYNEQFF. The chain is built from TRBV7-3 and TRBJ2-1; 7 bases map to TRBD2. This CDR3 is built from 16 residues. Losses at the gene ends were 2 bases for V and 4 bases for J; bases not matched to a gene: 8. Germline V gene lookup returns CDR1 SGHTA and CDR2 FQGTGA.

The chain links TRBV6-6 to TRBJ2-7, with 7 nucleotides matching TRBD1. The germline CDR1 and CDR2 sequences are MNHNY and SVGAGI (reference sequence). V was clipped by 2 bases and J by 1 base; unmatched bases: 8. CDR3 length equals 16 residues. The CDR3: CASSYRRSGGSYEQYF. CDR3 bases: TGTGCCAGCAGTTACAGGCGGTCAGGGGGTTCCTACGAGCAGTACTTC.

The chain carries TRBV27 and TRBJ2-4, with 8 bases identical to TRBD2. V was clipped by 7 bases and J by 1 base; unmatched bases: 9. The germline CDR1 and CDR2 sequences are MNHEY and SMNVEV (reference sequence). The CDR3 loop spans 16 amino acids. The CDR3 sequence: CASKPTSAFAKNIQYF. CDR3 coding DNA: TGTGCCAGCAAACCGACTAGCGCCTTCGCCAAAAACATTCAGTACTTC.